Shown below are 25 T cell receptor beta chains from a single sample sequenced in a study of cytomegalovirus exposure and HLA in healthy donors. Use of 60 Vbeta and 13 Jbeta primers characterized the PCR. Assay used: immunoSEQ multiplex PCR; TCRdb lists only in-frame clones, some missing. The table has approximately 150,000 clones, roughly 74% seen once; the top ten hold about 6.8%. The sequenced sample was PBMCs. Every receptor here comes from a woman aged 40 to 50 in good health and CMV-seropositive.

Comment on this clone: The sample contains more than one DNA sequence encoding this CDR3. J is TRBJ1-3 and V is TRBV5-1; D is perhaps TRBD1 (5 bases). This CDR3 is built from 16 residues. From germline, CDR1 is SGHRS and CDR2 YFSETQ. Trimming pared 2 bases from V and 1 base from J, leaving 13 bases between. In DNA form, the CDR3 reads TGCGCCAGCAGCTTAGGTGCTGGGGGGTCTGGAAACACCATATATTTT. It specifies CASSLGAGGSGNTIYF.

The gene calls are TRBV7-9 and TRBJ2-1; the D gene is possibly TRBD1 (6 bases). With 3 bases removed from V and 5 bases from J, the gap between germline ends came to 14 bases. Germline V gene lookup returns CDR1 SEHNR and CDR2 FQNEAQ (reference sequence). This CDR3 has 15 residues. CDR3 loop: CASSFPGTPDNEQFF. CDR3 coding DNA: TGTGCCAGCAGCTTCCCCGGGACACCTGACAATGAGCAGTTCTTC.

V and J are TRBV2 and TRBJ2-5; a weak D match, TRBD1 (6 bases). Germline lookup yields CDR1 SNHLY and CDR2 FYNNEI. The V gene lost 8 bases and the J gene lost 1 base, with 17 bases spanning the gap. This CDR3 contains 15 residues. The DNA for the CDR3 is TGTGCCAGCGGGCTACACGGGACAACCCAAGAGACCCAGTACTTC. This translates into CASGLHGTTQETQYF.

The V and J genes are TRBV18 and TRBJ2-7; 7 nucleotides match TRBD1. CDR3 length equals 12 residues. Per the germline V gene, CDR1 is KGHSH and CDR2 is LQKENI. The V gene end was trimmed by 3 bases and the J gene end by 5 bases; junction bases not matched to a gene: 1. CDR3 amino acids: CASSPDRDEQYF. The CDR3 DNA sequence: TGTGCCAGCTCACCCGACAGGGACGAGCAGTACTTC. The whole variable domain, filled in from reference TRBV18 and TRBJ2-7, reads NAGVMQNPRHLVRRRGQEARLRCSPMKGHSHVYWYRQLPEEGLKFMVYLQKENIIDESGMPKERFSAEFPKEGPSILRIQQVVRGDSAAYFCASSPDRDEQYFGPGTRLTVT.

V usage is TRBV6-1 and J usage is TRBJ2-1, with 16 bases that match TRBD2. This CDR3 comprises 20 residues. V lost 5 bases to trimming and J lost 0 bases; unmatched junction nucleotides: 10. In germline, CDR1 is MNHNS, CDR2 SASEGT. The CDR3 region is CASSKVGLAGGWSSYNEQFF. CDR3 DNA sequence: TGTGCCAGCAGTAAAGTGGGACTAGCGGGAGGGTGGAGCTCCTACAATGAGCAGTTCTTC.

The rearrangement uses TRBV6-5 and TRBJ1-4, with no clear D. With 5 bases removed from V and 4 bases from J, the gap between germline ends came to 14 bases. The CDR3 loop spans 15 amino acids. Germline lookup yields CDR1 MNHEY and CDR2 SVGAGI. CDR3 in amino acids: CASSDFGRINEKLFF. CDR3 sequence (DNA): TGTGCCAGCAGTGACTTTGGCAGGATTAATGAAAAACTGTTTTTT.

The rearrangement joins TRBV7-9 to TRBJ1-1; D is possibly TRBD1 (6 bases). V dropped 2 bases and J dropped 1 base, with 11 bases sitting between them. CDR1 is SEHNR and CDR2 is FQNEAQ in the germline V gene (reference sequence). There are 15 residues in the CDR3. The CDR3 DNA follows: TGTGCCAGCAGCTTACGGGACACCTCGAACACTGAAGCTTTCTTT. Translation: CASSLRDTSNTEAFF.

The V call is TRBV18, the J call TRBJ1-1, with TRBD1 as a possible D gene (5 bases). CDR3 length equals 14 residues. Trimming stripped 0 bases from V and 4 bases from J, with 9 bases between. Germline CDR1 and CDR2: KGHSH and LQKENI. This chain's CDR3 is CASSPPRGGTEAFF. CDR3 coding DNA: TGTGCCAGCTCACCACCCCGGGGGGGCACTGAAGCTTTCTTT. The whole variable domain, remainder taken from reference TRBV18 and TRBJ1-1, is NAGVMQNPRHLVRRRGQEARLRCSPMKGHSHVYWYRQLPEEGLKFMVYLQKENIIDESGMPKERFSAEFPKEGPSILRIQQVVRGDSAAYFCASSPPRGGTEAFFGQGTRLTVV.

V usage is TRBV7-2 and J usage is TRBJ2-7; TRBD2 aligns across 10 bases. Germline V gene sequence: CDR1 SGHTA, CDR2 FQGNSA. The CDR3 runs to 14 residues. V dropped 5 bases and J dropped 1; count of bases not matched to a gene: 2. The CDR3 here is CASSTGLASYEQYF. The CDR3 DNA sequence: TGTGCCAGCAGCACGGGACTAGCGTCCTACGAGCAGTACTTC.

The V gene is TRBV28, the J gene TRBJ1-2, with 8 bases lining up with TRBD1. V was clipped by 3 bases and J by 4 bases; unmatched bases: 1. This CDR3 comprises 13 residues. Germline CDR1 reads MDHEN; CDR2 reads SYDVKM. The CDR3 loop is CASSFGQGYGYTF. CDR3 sequence (DNA): TGTGCCAGCAGTTTTGGACAGGGCTATGGCTACACCTTC.

Here the CDR3 DNA reads TGCGCCAGCAGCATCCCCGGGACAGGGTACTACGAGCAGTACTTC. Residues: CASSIPGTGYYEQYF. This chain uses TRBV5-1 with TRBJ2-7; 9 positions agree with TRBD1. Per the germline V gene, CDR1 is SGHRS and CDR2 is YFSETQ. Trimming at V came to 4 bases and at J to 3 bases, leaving 8 bases not matched to a gene. The CDR3 is 15 amino acids.

The DNA of the CDR3 is TGTGCCAGTGGGCCTCATACCACGTCTGGAAACACCATATATTTT. This codes for CASGPHTTSGNTIYF. The chain recombines TRBV28 with TRBJ1-3; D is unresolved. V shed 9 bases and J shed 1 base, with 16 bases lying between them. The CDR3 is 15 residues long. CDR1 is MDHEN, CDR2 SYDVKM, per germline.

The chain recombines TRBV7-9 with TRBJ2-2; possible D gene TRBD2, 6 bases. This CDR3 comprises 13 residues. Deletions cut 1 base from V and 7 bases from J, with 7 bases between. Germline CDR1 reads SEHNR; CDR2 reads FQNEAQ (reference sequence). The DNA of the CDR3 is TGTGCCAGCAGCTTAGTGCGGGGCGGGGAGCTGTTTTTT. Its protein product is CASSLVRGGELFF.

The chain uses TRBV6-5 and TRBJ2-1; 9 nucleotides line up with TRBD2. Germline-derived CDR1 and CDR2 are MNHEY and SVGAGI. CDR3 size: 11 residues. The V gene end was trimmed by 8 bases and the J gene end by 9 bases; junction bases not matched to a gene: 2. In DNA form, the CDR3 reads TGTGCCAGCGGGCGGGGGGGTGAGCAGTTCTTC. Residues: CASGRGGEQFF.

The chain uses TRBV4-1 and TRBJ2-7; weak D call: TRBD1 (6 bases). V was shortened by 0 bases and J by 4 bases, with 13 bases between the two germline ends. Germline-derived CDR1 and CDR2 are MGHRA and YSYEKL. CDR3 length equals 15 residues. In DNA, the CDR3 is TGCGCCAGCAGCCAAGAGAAACAGGGCAAGTACGAGCAGTACTTC. Amino acid sequence: CASSQEKQGKYEQYF.

The rearrangement links TRBV9 to TRBJ2-5; 14 bases fit TRBD2. The tail of the sequence fits TRBJ2-7 better, so the J call may be wrong. In germline, CDR1 is SGDLS, CDR2 YYNGEE. This CDR3 region has 16 residues. CDR3 residues: CASSVGLAGAFPEQYF. CDR3 sequence (DNA): TGTGCCAGCAGCGTGGGACTAGCGGGAGCTTTCCCCGAGCAGTACTTC.

The chain joins TRBV6-6 to TRBJ2-3; D might be TRBD1 (6 bases). The CDR3 is 14 amino acids. The V and J ends lost 10 bases and 5 bases respectively, with 19 bases between them. From germline, CDR1 is MNHNY and CDR2 SVGAGI (reference sequence). CDR3 DNA sequence: TGTGCCACCTGGACAGTCGGCTCAGGAGATACGCAGTATTTT. This translates into CATWTVGSGDTQYF.

The chain is built from TRBV7-9 and TRBJ2-3; TRBD2 agrees at 9 bases. After removal of 5 bases from V and 2 bases from J, the junction contained 5 bases not matched to a gene. Germline values: CDR1 SEHNR, CDR2 FQNEAQ (reference sequence). The CDR3 covers 15 residues. The CDR3, as DNA: TGTGCCAGCAGCCCCCTAGCGGGATACACAGATACGCAGTATTTT. Protein: CASSPLAGYTDTQYF.

This clone has more than one count but fewer than ten. CDR3 coding DNA: TGTGCCAGCAGACCCGGGACAGGGGGTCGCGGCTACACCTTC. Protein sequence: CASRPGTGGRGYTF. The J gene is TRBJ1-2, the V gene TRBV6-5; TRBD1 matches at 11 bases. J gave up 8 bases and V 6 bases, and 8 bases lay outside the gene matches. The length of the CDR3 is 14 residues. Germline V CDR1 and CDR2: MNHEY, SVGAGI.

The chain uses TRBV5-1 and TRBJ2-1; 9 nucleotides line up with TRBD2. V shed 0 bases and J 8 bases; nucleotides not matched to a gene: 9. The germline V gene encodes CDR1 SGHRS and CDR2 YFSETQ. The CDR3 consists of 16 residues. The CDR3 loop reads CASSLVAGAMGDEQFF. Here the CDR3 DNA reads TGCGCCAGCAGCTTGGTAGCGGGAGCAATGGGCGATGAGCAGTTCTTC.

This clone has more than one count but fewer than ten. The chain links TRBV9 to TRBJ2-2; D might be TRBD1 (5 bases). The ends were cut back, 4 bases at V and 7 bases at J, with 11 bases in the middle. Looked up from germline, CDR1 is SGDLS and CDR2 is YYNGEE. This CDR3 is built from 13 residues. The CDR3 DNA sequence: TGTGCCAGCAGCCCTCAGGGAAACGGGGAGCTGTTTTTT. This gives the protein CASSPQGNGELFF.

The genes are TRBV15 and TRBJ1-3, with D perhaps TRBD1 (5 bases). The CDR3 covers 16 residues. CDR1 and CDR2 (germline): LNHNV, YYDKDF (reference sequence). The V and J ends lost 0 bases and 1 base respectively, with 10 bases between them. The CDR3 here is CATSRDWGGSGNTIYF. DNA of the CDR3: TGTGCCACCAGCAGAGACTGGGGGGGGTCTGGAAACACCATATATTTT.

This clone came up a few times. The CDR3 protein is CASSYSSGLGEEKLFF. CDR3 nucleotide sequence: TGTGCCAGCAGTTACTCTAGCGGACTAGGCGAAGAAAAACTGTTTTTT. The rearrangement uses TRBV6-5 and TRBJ1-4, with D uncertain. Trimming cost V 0 bases and J 8 bases, with 16 bases left between them. From germline, CDR1 is MNHEY and CDR2 SVGAGI. The CDR3 consists of 16 residues.

The V call is TRBV4-1, the J call TRBJ1-1; possibly TRBD1 for D (5 bases). This CDR3 contains 16 residues. Germline V gene data show CDR1 as MGHRA and CDR2 as YSYEKL. Trimming took 1 base from V and 4 from J, leaving 16 bases between them. In DNA, the CDR3 is TGCGCCAGCAGCCAAGGGAGGACTGGCGGGGCCACTGAAGCTTTCTTT. This encodes CASSQGRTGGATEAFF.

Of note for this clone: The junction departs from the called germline gene at one end, perhaps through a read error. The rearrangement links TRBV7-9 to TRBJ2-5, with 7 bases fitting TRBD2. CDR3 length: 16 residues. Germline V gives CDR1 SEHNR, CDR2 FQNEAQ (reference sequence). The CDR3 loop is CSSSVGAGDGQETQYF. CDR3 nucleotides: TGTTCCAGCAGTGTAGGGGCGGGAGATGGACAAGAGACCCAGTACTTC.